The TCR beta chain described here comes from a study of OX40 agonist ivuxolimab in advanced cancers. Study as a whole: Patients were infused with ivuxolimab every 2 weeks at 0.01 to 10 mg/kg.

Profiled with immunoSEQ multiplex PCR; TCRdb holds only in-frame clones, not every one. The profile shows about 84,000 clones, roughly 87% of them singletons. Comment on this clone: What it binds is unknown.

Whole-study findings and limits: At 0.1 to 3.0 mg/kg, CD4+ and CD8+ blood T cells expanded clonally by week 6. Some nonresponders also had low normalized T-cell clonal expansion.

The CDR3 runs to 14 residues. Deletions cut 6 bases from V and 4 bases from J, with 13 bases between. Germline-derived CDR1 and CDR2 are MRHNA and SNTAGT. Enrollment shut out patients with autoimmune disease history or systemic immunosuppression. The sequence was obtained from an adult with an advanced solid tumor such as melanoma, head and neck, liver or kidney cancer. The rearrangement uses TRBV6-4 and TRBJ1-5; D is undetermined. Source: CD4+ or CD8+ T cells sorted from blood, taken in a trial of the OX40 agonist ivuxolimab. The CDR3 DNA sequence: TGTGCCAGCAGCTTAGTTGCTGGGAATCAGCCCCAGCATTTT. This encodes CASSLVAGNQPQHF.